The 28 T cell receptor beta chains below come from one sample, sequenced in a study of blood T cell repertoires in COVID-19. The method was immunoSEQ multiplex PCR; TCRdb's version includes in-frame clones alone and lacks a portion of them. The sample includes roughly 150,000 clones, approximately 80% of them seen just once. Sequenced sample: PBMCs or T cells enriched from blood (not recorded which). The source of these receptors is a man aged 35 to 55 who had recovered from COVID-19.

The chain joins TRBV4-2 to TRBJ1-1, with 11 bases that match TRBD1. The germline gives CDR1 LGHNA, CDR2 YNFKEQ. V lost 0 bases, J lost 6 bases, and 6 bases stayed unmatched. The CDR3 is 16 amino acids. The CDR3 nucleotides are TGTGCCAGCAGCCAAGATTACGGGGGACAGGGGGCTGAAGCTTTCTTT. Translating gives CASSQDYGGQGAEAFF.

This chain joins TRBV10-1 and TRBJ2-4; a weak D match, TRBD2 (6 bases). This CDR3 spans 15 amino acids. Germline loops: CDR1 WNHNN, CDR2 SYGVQD (reference sequence). The V end lost 4 bases, the J end lost 4 bases, and 14 bases lay between the germline ends. Written as DNA, the CDR3 is TGCGCCAGCAGTGCTGGATTCGGAGGGAAAAACATTCAGTACTTC. The encoded protein is CASSAGFGGKNIQYF.

This clone was seen a few times. The chain links TRBV5-4 to TRBJ2-2; 16 bases are a match to TRBD2. Germline assignment: CDR1 SGHNT and CDR2 YYREEE (reference sequence). The CDR3 consists of 18 residues. Unmatched junction bases numbered 5, after V lost 3 bases and J lost 3 bases. The CDR3 protein is CASSSGLAGGPDTGELFF. In DNA, the CDR3 is TGTGCCAGCAGCTCGGGACTAGCGGGGGGGCCTGACACCGGGGAGCTGTTTTTT.

The chain joins TRBV7-9 to TRBJ1-4; unclear D gene. The V end lost 6 bases, the J end lost 7 bases, and 18 bases lay between the germline ends. The CDR3 has 15 residues. Germline CDR1 SEHNR, CDR2 FQNEAQ (reference sequence). CDR3 in amino acids: CASSRARMGSEKLFF. CDR3 bases: TGTGCCAGCAGTCGTGCCCGGATGGGGAGTGAAAAACTGTTTTTT.

This clone was counted between two and nine times. This chain's CDR3 is CASKNRTDGYTF. CDR3 in DNA: TGTGCCAGCAAGAATAGAACAGACGGCTACACCTTC. The V call is TRBV27, the J call TRBJ1-2, with no clear D. From germline, CDR1 is MNHEY and CDR2 SMNVEV (reference sequence). V lost 7 bases, J lost 8 bases, and 14 bases lay in between. The CDR3 spans 12 residues.

The CDR3 DNA reads as TGTGCCAGCAGCGTAAGACTGGACAGGGAAACAGATACGCAGTATTTT. Encoded protein: CASSVRLDRETDTQYF. This sequence joins TRBV9 and TRBJ2-3; TRBD1 matches at 8 bases. Germline assignment: CDR1 SGDLS and CDR2 YYNGEE. This CDR3 spans 16 amino acids. Trimming cost V 1 base and J 3 bases; bases outside gene matches: 7. Supplemented by reference TRBV9 and TRBJ2-3, the full variable domain reads DSGVTQTPKHLITATGQRVTLRCSPRSGDLSVYWYQQSLDQGLQFLIQYYNGEERAKGNILERFSAQQFPDLHSELNLSSLELGDSALYFCASSVRLDRETDTQYFGPGTRLTVL.

J is TRBJ1-1 and V is TRBV24-1; D ambiguous. The CDR3 runs 12 residues. The V gene's germline CDR1 is KGHDR and CDR2 SFDVKD. The V end was cut by 3 bases, the J end by 7 bases, with 8 bases between. The CDR3 sequence: CATSDGEGEAFF. The CDR3 region has the DNA TGTGCCACCAGTGATGGAGAGGGTGAAGCTTTCTTT.

The J gene is TRBJ2-5, the V gene TRBV30; tentatively, D is TRBD1 (6 bases). CDR1 GTSNPN and CDR2 SVGIG come from the germline V gene (reference sequence). With 1 base removed from V and 3 bases from J, the gap between germline ends came to 12 bases. The CDR3 has 14 residues. The CDR3 is CAWSGDKSKETQYF. Written as DNA, the CDR3 is TGTGCCTGGAGTGGGGACAAATCGAAAGAGACCCAGTACTTC.

V and J are TRBV6-2 or TRBV6-3 and TRBJ2-1; the D gene is possibly TRBD2 (5 bases). Germline V gene lookup returns CDR1 MNHEY and CDR2 SVGEGT. Trimming took off 1 base at V and 3 bases at J, with 7 bases between the two ends. The CDR3 has 14 residues. CDR3 residues: CASSYLRVYNEQFF. The CDR3 DNA is TGTGCCAGCAGTTACTTGCGGGTCTACAATGAGCAGTTCTTC.

This clone was picked up one time. This chain connects TRBV5-1 to TRBJ1-3; 9 nucleotides align to TRBD1. Trimming cost V 5 bases and J 3 bases; bases outside gene matches: 9. The CDR3 is 16 residues long. Germline V lookup: CDR1 SGHRS, CDR2 YFSETQ. CDR3: CASRPSQGAGGNTIYF. CDR3 nucleotides: TGCGCCAGCAGACCTTCACAGGGGGCTGGTGGAAACACCATATATTTT.

This chain connects TRBV7-3 to TRBJ1-2; no firm D call. Deletions cut 5 bases from V and 8 bases from J, with 15 bases between. This CDR3 is built from 13 residues. Germline loops: CDR1 SGHTA, CDR2 FQGTGA. As DNA, the CDR3 is TGTGCCAGCAGCCCCGGACCCACGGGGGGCTACACCTTC. This sequence encodes CASSPGPTGGYTF.

This clone appeared once. V is TRBV4-1 and J is TRBJ2-2; 10 bases agree with TRBD2. The germline V gene has CDR1 MGHRA and CDR2 YSYEKL. The CDR3 loop spans 18 amino acids. V lost 2 bases, J lost 2 bases, and 8 bases stayed unmatched. The CDR3 DNA is TGCGCCAGCAGCCAACACCTAGCGGGGGCGCCCAACACCGGGGAGCTGTTTTTT. It encodes CASSQHLAGAPNTGELFF.

The gene calls are TRBV7-2 and TRBJ2-7; TRBD2 matches 9 bases. The CDR3 totals 14 residues. J lost 2 bases, V lost 4 bases, and 3 bases had no gene match. Germline V gene data show CDR1 as SGHTA and CDR2 as FQGNSA. DNA for the CDR3: TGTGCCAGCAGCTGGCGGGGGGGCCCCTACGAGCAGTACGTC. Translation: CASSWRGGPYEQYV.

The V and J genes are TRBV21-1 and TRBJ2-2; the table's D call, TRBD1, has no DNA check behind it. TRBV21-1 is labeled a pseudogene. The CDR3 runs 19 residues. The CDR3 region is CASSKMGHPNALNTGELFF. CDR3 in DNA: TGTGCCAGCAGCAAAATGGGACACCCGAATGCCTTAAACACCGGGGAGCTGTTTTTT.

The genes are TRBV2 and TRBJ1-2; tentatively, D is TRBD1 (5 bases). Germline lookup yields CDR1 SNHLY and CDR2 FYNNEI. The V and J ends lost 7 bases and 9 bases respectively, with 24 bases between them. The CDR3 consists of 15 residues. CDR3 loop: CASTKRAGTNRSYTF. The CDR3 nucleotides are TGTGCCAGCACTAAGAGAGCCGGGACTAATAGGAGCTACACCTTC.

This clone was counted a few times. The chain recombines TRBV19 with TRBJ2-2, with D possibly being TRBD2 (5 bases). The CDR3 consists of 13 residues. The germline V gene has CDR1 LNHDA and CDR2 SQIVND (reference sequence). With 7 bases removed from V and 5 bases from J, the gap between germline ends came to 11 bases. This CDR3 is CASKPRGTGELFF. CDR3 DNA sequence: TGTGCCAGTAAACCCCGGGGAACCGGGGAGCTGTTTTTT.

This clone was detected a few times. The J gene is TRBJ1-5, the V gene TRBV3-1 (or the pseudogene TRBV3-2); 8 bases are shared with TRBD1. J lost 4 bases, V lost 4 bases, and 3 bases had no gene match. The germline V gene has CDR1 LGHDT and CDR2 YNNKEL (reference sequence). The CDR3 extends over 14 amino acids. CDR3 coding DNA: TGTGCCAGCAGCCGACAGGGGATGAATCAGCCCCAGCATTTT. It translates to CASSRQGMNQPQHF.

The chain joins TRBV6-5 to TRBJ2-3; D is uncertain. CDR3 length equals 14 residues. Germline V gene data show CDR1 as MNHEY and CDR2 as SVGAGI. Trimming removed 7 bases from V and 7 bases from J, with 18 bases in between. CDR3 coding DNA: TGTGCCAGCACGATAACAGATGCGATGAATACGCAGTATTTT. Protein product: CASTITDAMNTQYF.

This clone was detected only once. Other DNA sequences in this specimen translate into the identical CDR3. V gene TRBV9 combines with J gene TRBJ2-1, with 10 bases aligning to TRBD2. Per germline, CDR1 SGDLS and CDR2 YYNGEE. The CDR3 is 16 amino acids. V lost 0 bases, J lost 4 bases, and 4 bases stayed unmatched. CDR3 nucleotides: TGTGCCAGCAGCGTAGAACCAGCGGGGGGGTACAATGAGCAGTTCTTC. The encoded protein is CASSVEPAGGYNEQFF.

CDR3 in amino acids: CASSSRTGSNYGYTF. The DNA of the CDR3 is TGTGCCAGCAGTTCCCGGACAGGGAGCAACTATGGCTACACCTTC. The rearrangement links TRBV6-1 to TRBJ1-2; TRBD1 matches at 8 bases. Germline V gives CDR1 MNHNS, CDR2 SASEGT. The CDR3 runs 15 residues. V was pared by 5 bases and J by 2 bases, with 7 bases of the junction left unmatched.

CDR3 in amino acids: CASTGTGVTYTQYF. CDR3 sequence (DNA): TGCGCCAGCACCGGGACAGGCGTCACGTATACGCAGTATTTT. The chain recombines TRBV5-1 with TRBJ2-3; 8 bases match TRBD1. After removal of 6 bases from V and 7 bases from J, the junction contained 10 bases not matched to a gene. Germline V gives CDR1 SGHRS, CDR2 YFSETQ. The CDR3 runs 14 residues.

The rearrangement links TRBV7-9 to TRBJ1-4; D not resolved. Germline CDR1 reads SEHNR; CDR2 reads FQNEAQ (reference sequence). The CDR3 extends over 16 amino acids. The germline V and J ends were trimmed by 2 bases and 0 bases, with 10 bases remaining between them. The CDR3 is CASSLIHSATNEKLFF. The CDR3, as DNA: TGTGCCAGCAGCTTAATCCACTCTGCAACTAATGAAAAACTGTTTTTT.

This clone was recorded once. V and J are TRBV2 and TRBJ1-2, with D possibly TRBD1 on 6 matching bases. The CDR3 consists of 13 residues. CDR1 is SNHLY and CDR2 is FYNNEI in the germline V gene. Between the trimmed V and J ends, which lost 2 bases and 7 bases, there was a span of 11 bases. For the CDR3, the DNA is TGTGCCAGCAGTGAAAGGGGGGGCTCTGGCTACACCTTC. Protein product: CASSERGGSGYTF.

The chain combines TRBV7-9 with TRBJ1-1; 7 bases line up with TRBD1. Germline V gene data show CDR1 as SEHNR and CDR2 as FQNEAQ (reference sequence). J was trimmed by 5 bases and V by 5 bases; bases with no gene match: 17. The CDR3 extends over 17 amino acids. CDR3 sequence (DNA): TGTGCCAGCAGCGTTGGTCGACCCACAGGGGTAGGAACTGAAGCTTTCTTT. This codes for CASSVGRPTGVGTEAFF.

Here the CDR3 DNA reads TGTGCCAGCAGCTATAGCGGGTACACAGATACGCAGTATTTT. It encodes CASSYSGYTDTQYF. The rearrangement joins TRBV7-2 to TRBJ2-3, with TRBD2 identical over 7 bases. Germline lookup yields CDR1 SGHTA and CDR2 FQGNSA. J gave up 2 bases and V 4 bases, and 3 bases lay outside the gene matches. The CDR3 runs to 14 residues.

The V and J genes are TRBV27 and TRBJ1-4, with D perhaps TRBD1 (5 bases). V was trimmed by 6 bases and J by 8 bases, leaving 19 bases between them. Germline lookup yields CDR1 MNHEY and CDR2 SMNVEV (reference sequence). The CDR3 is 15 amino acids. CDR3 DNA sequence: TGTGCCAGCAGCTCCTTTAAGGGGCTAGAGGAAAAACTGTTTTTT. It translates to CASSSFKGLEEKLFF.

Relative to its sample, this clone is medium-sized. This chain uses TRBV19 with TRBJ1-4, with D tentatively TRBD1 (6 bases). Germline values: CDR1 LNHDA, CDR2 SQIVND (reference sequence). The CDR3 has 15 residues. Trimming removed 6 bases at V and 1 base at J, with 12 bases between. The CDR3 DNA follows: TGTGCCAGTAGCCGACAACAGGGAACTAATGAAAAACTGTTTTTT. Residues: CASSRQQGTNEKLFF.

V is TRBV30 and J is TRBJ1-6; maybe TRBD1 (6 bases). From germline, CDR1 is GTSNPN and CDR2 SVGIG (reference sequence). With 0 bases removed from V and 3 bases from J, the gap between germline ends came to 15 bases. The CDR3 runs 17 residues. The DNA for the CDR3 is TGTGCCTGGAGTGTACAGAGGACACAGGGCTATAATTCACCCCTCCACTTT. It translates to CAWSVQRTQGYNSPLHF.